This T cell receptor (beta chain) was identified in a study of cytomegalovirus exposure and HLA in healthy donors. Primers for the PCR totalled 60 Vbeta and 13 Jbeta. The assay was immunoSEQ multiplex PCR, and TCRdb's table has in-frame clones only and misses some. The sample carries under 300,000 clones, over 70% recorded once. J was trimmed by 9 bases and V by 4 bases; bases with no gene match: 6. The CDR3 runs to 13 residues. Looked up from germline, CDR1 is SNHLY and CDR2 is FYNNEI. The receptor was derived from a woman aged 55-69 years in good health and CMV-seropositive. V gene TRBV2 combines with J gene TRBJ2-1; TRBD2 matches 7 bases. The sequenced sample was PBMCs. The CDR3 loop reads CASSGLRETEQFF. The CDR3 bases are TGTGCCAGCAGTGGATTGCGGGAGACTGAGCAGTTCTTC.